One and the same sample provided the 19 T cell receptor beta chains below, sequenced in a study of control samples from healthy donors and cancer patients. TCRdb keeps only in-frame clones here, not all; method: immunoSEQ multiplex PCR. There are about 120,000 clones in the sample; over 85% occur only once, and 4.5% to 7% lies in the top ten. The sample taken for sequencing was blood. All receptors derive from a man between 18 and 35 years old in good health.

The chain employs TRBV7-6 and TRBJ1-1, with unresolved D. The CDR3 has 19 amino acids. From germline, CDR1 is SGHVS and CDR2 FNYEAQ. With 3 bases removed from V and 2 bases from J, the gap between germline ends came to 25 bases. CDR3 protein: CASSLGIRPNGKGNTEAFF. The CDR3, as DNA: TGTGCCAGCAGCTTGGGTATCAGGCCTAATGGAAAAGGAAACACTGAAGCTTTCTTT.

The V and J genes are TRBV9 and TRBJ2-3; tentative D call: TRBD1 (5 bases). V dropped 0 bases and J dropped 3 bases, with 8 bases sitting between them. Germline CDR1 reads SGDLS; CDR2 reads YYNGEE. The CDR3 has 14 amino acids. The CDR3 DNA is TGTGCCAGCAGCGTAGAGGGGCGAACAGATACGCAGTATTTT. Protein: CASSVEGRTDTQYF.

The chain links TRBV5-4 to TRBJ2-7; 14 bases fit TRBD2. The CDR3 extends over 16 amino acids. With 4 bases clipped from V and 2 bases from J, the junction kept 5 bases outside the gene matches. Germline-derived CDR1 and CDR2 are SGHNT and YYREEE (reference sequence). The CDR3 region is CASSPGTSGGTYEQYF. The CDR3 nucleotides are TGTGCCAGCAGCCCTGGGACTAGCGGGGGAACCTACGAGCAGTACTTC. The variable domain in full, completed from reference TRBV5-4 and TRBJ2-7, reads ETGVTQSPTHLIKTRGQQVTLRCSSQSGHNTVSWYQQALGQGPQFIFQYYREEENGRGNFPPRFSGLQFPNYSSELNVNALELDDSALYLCASSPGTSGGTYEQYFGPGTRLTVT.

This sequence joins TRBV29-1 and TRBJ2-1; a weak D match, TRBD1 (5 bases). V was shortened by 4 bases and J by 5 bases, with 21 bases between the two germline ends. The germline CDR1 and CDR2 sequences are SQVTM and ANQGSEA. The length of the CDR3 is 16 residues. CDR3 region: CSVGRGVFKGNNEQFF. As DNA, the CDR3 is TGCAGCGTTGGAAGGGGTGTTTTTAAGGGCAACAATGAGCAGTTCTTC.

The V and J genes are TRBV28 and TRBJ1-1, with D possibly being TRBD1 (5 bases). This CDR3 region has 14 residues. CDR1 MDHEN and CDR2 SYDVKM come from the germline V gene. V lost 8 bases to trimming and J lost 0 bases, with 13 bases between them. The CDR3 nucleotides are TGTGCCAGCCATAGACAGCTCATGAACACTGAAGCTTTCTTT. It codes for CASHRQLMNTEAFF.

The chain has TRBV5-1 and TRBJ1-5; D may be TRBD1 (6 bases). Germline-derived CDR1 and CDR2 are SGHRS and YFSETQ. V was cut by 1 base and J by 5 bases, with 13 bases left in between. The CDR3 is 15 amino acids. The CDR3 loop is CASSLTGFPHQPQHF. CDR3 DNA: TGCGCCAGCAGCTTGACAGGGTTTCCCCATCAGCCCCAGCATTTT.

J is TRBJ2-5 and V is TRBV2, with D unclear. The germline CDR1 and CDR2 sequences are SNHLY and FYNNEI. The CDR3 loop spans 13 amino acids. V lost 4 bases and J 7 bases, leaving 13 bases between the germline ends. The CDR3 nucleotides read TGTGCCAGCAGTGGGGCAGGCCCGGGGACCCAGTACTTC. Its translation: CASSGAGPGTQYF.

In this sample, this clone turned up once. The CDR3 loop is CASRPEYRDVFSGNTIYF. CDR3 sequence (DNA): TGCGCCAGCAGACCCGAGTACCGGGACGTCTTCTCTGGAAACACCATATATTTT. The J gene is TRBJ1-3, the V gene TRBV10-2; D perhaps matches TRBD1 (5 bases). The CDR3 extends over 18 amino acids. CDR1 is WSHSY and CDR2 is SAAADI in the germline V gene. The germline V and J ends were trimmed by 6 bases and 0 bases, with 21 bases remaining between them.

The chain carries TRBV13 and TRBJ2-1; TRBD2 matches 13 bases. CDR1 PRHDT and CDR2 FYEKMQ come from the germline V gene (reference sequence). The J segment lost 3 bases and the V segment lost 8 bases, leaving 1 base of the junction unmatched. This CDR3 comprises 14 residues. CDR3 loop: CASGLAGDYNEQFF. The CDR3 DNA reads TGTGCCAGCGGACTAGCGGGGGACTACAATGAGCAGTTCTTC.

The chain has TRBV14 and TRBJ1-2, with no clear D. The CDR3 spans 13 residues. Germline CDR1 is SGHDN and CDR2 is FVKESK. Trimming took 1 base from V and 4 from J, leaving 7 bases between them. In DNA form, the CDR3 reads TGTGCCAGCAGCCAAGTCGTAAGCTATGGCTACACCTTC. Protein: CASSQVVSYGYTF.

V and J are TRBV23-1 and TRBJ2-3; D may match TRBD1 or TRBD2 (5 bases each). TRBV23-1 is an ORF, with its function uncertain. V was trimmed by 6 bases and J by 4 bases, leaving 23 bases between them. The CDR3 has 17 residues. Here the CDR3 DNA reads TGCGCCAGCAGACCACGAGGGACCCCCCCGGCCTCAGATACGCAGTATTTT. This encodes CASRPRGTPPASDTQYF.

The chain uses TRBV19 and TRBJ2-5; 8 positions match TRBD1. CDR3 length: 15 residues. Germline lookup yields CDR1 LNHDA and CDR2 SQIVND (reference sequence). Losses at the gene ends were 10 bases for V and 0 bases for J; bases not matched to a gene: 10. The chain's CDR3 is CATSSGQGNQETQYF. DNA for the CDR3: TGTGCCACCTCGAGTGGACAGGGCAACCAAGAGACCCAGTACTTC.

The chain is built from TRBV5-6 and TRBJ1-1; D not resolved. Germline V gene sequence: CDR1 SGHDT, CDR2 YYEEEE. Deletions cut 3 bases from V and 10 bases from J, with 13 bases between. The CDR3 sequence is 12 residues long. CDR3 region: CASSYSPYGAFF. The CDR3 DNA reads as TGTGCCAGCAGCTACAGTCCCTATGGAGCTTTCTTT. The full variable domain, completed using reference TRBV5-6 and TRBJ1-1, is DAGVTQSPTHLIKTRGQQVTLRCSPKSGHDTVSWYQQALGQGPQFIFQYYEEEERQRGNFPDRFSGHQFPNYSSELNVNALLLGDSALYLCASSYSPYGAFFGQGTRLTVV.

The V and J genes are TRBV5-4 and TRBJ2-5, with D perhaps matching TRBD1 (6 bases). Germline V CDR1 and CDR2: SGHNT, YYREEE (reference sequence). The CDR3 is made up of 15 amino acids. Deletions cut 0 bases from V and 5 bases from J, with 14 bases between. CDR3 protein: CASSLASGELETQYF. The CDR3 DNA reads TGTGCCAGCAGCTTGGCGTCAGGGGAGTTGGAGACCCAGTACTTC.

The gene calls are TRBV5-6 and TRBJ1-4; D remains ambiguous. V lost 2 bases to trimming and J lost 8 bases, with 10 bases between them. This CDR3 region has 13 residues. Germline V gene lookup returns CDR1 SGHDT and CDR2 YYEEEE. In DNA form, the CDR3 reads TGTGCCAGCAGCTTTTCTGGGGTCGAAAAACTGTTTTTT. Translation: CASSFSGVEKLFF.

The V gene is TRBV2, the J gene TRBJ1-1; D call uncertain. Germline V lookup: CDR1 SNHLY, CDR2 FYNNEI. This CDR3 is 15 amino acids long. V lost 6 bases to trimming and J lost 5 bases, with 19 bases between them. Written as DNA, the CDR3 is TGTGCCAGCAGCGTGACACAGTCCGCCGGGACTGAAGCTTTCTTT. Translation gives CASSVTQSAGTEAFF.

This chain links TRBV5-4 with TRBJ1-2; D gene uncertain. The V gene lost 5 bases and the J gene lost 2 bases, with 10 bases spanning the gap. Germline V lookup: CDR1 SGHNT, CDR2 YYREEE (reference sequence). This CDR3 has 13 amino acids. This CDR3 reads CASRPAGNYGYTF. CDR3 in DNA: TGTGCCAGCAGACCAGCGGGGAACTATGGCTACACCTTC.

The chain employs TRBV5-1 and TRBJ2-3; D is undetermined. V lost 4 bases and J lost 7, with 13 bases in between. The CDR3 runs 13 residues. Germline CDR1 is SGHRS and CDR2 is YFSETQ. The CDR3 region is CASSRISGNTQYF. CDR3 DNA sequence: TGCGCCAGCAGCCGTATCTCCGGAAATACGCAGTATTTT. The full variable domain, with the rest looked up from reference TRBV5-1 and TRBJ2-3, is KAGVTQTPRYLIKTRGQQVTLSCSPISGHRSVSWYQQTPGQGLQFLFEYFSETQRNKGNFPGRFSGRQFSNSRSEMNVSTLELGDSALYLCASSRISGNTQYFGPGTRLTVL.

This CDR3 reads CASSLGDTPRVEQYF. The CDR3 DNA is TGCGCCAGCAGCTTGGGGGACACTCCTCGGGTCGAGCAGTACTTC. The J gene is TRBJ2-7, the V gene TRBV5-1, with a possible D match to TRBD1 (6 bases). V gave up 0 bases and J gave up 6 bases, with 16 bases separating them. The CDR3 consists of 15 residues. Per the germline V gene, CDR1 is SGHRS and CDR2 is YFSETQ. Full variable domain (outside the CDR3, taken from reference TRBV5-1 and TRBJ2-7): KAGVTQTPRYLIKTRGQQVTLSCSPISGHRSVSWYQQTPGQGLQFLFEYFSETQRNKGNFPGRFSGRQFSNSRSEMNVSTLELGDSALYLCASSLGDTPRVEQYFGPGTRLTVT.